The 22 T cell receptor beta chains listed next were all sequenced from one sample in a study of OX40 agonist ivuxolimab in advanced cancers. TCRdb's table, derived via immunoSEQ multiplex PCR, lists solely in-frame clones and lacks some. The table has around 77,000 clones, around 78% seen once. The specimen comprised CD4+ or CD8+ T cells sorted from blood, sampled in a trial of the OX40 agonist ivuxolimab. The receptors were gathered from an adult with an advanced solid tumor such as melanoma, head and neck, liver or kidney cancer.

V gene TRBV5-5 combines with J gene TRBJ2-1; D possibly uses TRBD1 or TRBD2 (6 bases each). In germline, CDR1 is SGHKS, CDR2 YYEKEE (reference sequence). V gave up 2 bases and J gave up 3 bases, with 9 bases separating them. The CDR3 runs 14 residues. The DNA for the CDR3 is TGTGCCAGCAGCTTCGGGGGCGGCTACAATGAGCAGTTCTTC. Translating gives CASSFGGGYNEQFF.

This clone was detected only a few times. The gene calls are TRBV5-1 and TRBJ2-3; 8 nucleotides match TRBD2. This CDR3 contains 16 residues. Trimming took 4 bases from V and 3 from J; bases not matched to a gene: 10. CDR1 SGHRS and CDR2 YFSETQ come from the germline V gene. DNA for the CDR3: TGCGCCAGCAGCCCACTCGGGGGGGTGATGACAGATACGCAGTATTTT. This sequence encodes CASSPLGGVMTDTQYF.

The chain couples TRBV19 to TRBJ1-4, with no clear D. The CDR3 has 15 residues. Trimming stripped 6 bases from V and 1 base from J, with 12 bases between. Germline lookup yields CDR1 LNHDA and CDR2 SQIVND (reference sequence). The CDR3, as DNA: TGTGCCAGTAGGATTACTAAGCTAACTAATGAAAAACTGTTTTTT. Protein product: CASRITKLTNEKLFF.

The gene calls are TRBV5-5 and TRBJ2-7, with D possibly being TRBD1 (5 bases). Trimming removed 0 bases from V and 0 bases from J, with 16 bases in between. Germline V lookup: CDR1 SGHKS, CDR2 YYEKEE (reference sequence). The CDR3 loop spans 17 amino acids. CDR3 protein: CASSLVSRATGSYEQYF. In DNA, the CDR3 is TGTGCCAGCAGCTTGGTTAGCAGGGCCACCGGCTCCTACGAGCAGTACTTC.

The CDR3 loop is CASSRASGRNEQFF. CDR3 DNA sequence: TGTGCCAGCAGTAGGGCTAGCGGGAGAAATGAGCAGTTCTTC. This sequence joins TRBV27 and TRBJ2-1; TRBD2 aligns across 10 bases. The ends lost 5 bases at V and 7 bases at J; junction bases unmatched: 5. Per germline, CDR1 MNHEY and CDR2 SMNVEV (reference sequence). The CDR3 has 14 amino acids.

The chain combines TRBV4-3 with TRBJ2-7; D assignment may be TRBD1 or TRBD2 (5 bases each). Germline values: CDR1 LGHNA, CDR2 YSLEER. The V end lost 0 bases, the J end lost 2 bases, and 14 bases lay between the germline ends. The CDR3 totals 16 residues. In DNA form, the CDR3 reads TGCGCCAGCAGCCAAGATTCCGGGACGCAACCCTACGAGCAGTACTTC. The encoded protein is CASSQDSGTQPYEQYF.

The V gene is TRBV9, the J gene TRBJ1-2, with 7 bases aligning to TRBD1. Trimming at V came to 4 bases and at J to 3 bases, leaving 6 bases not matched to a gene. CDR1 SGDLS and CDR2 YYNGEE come from the germline V gene. The CDR3 is 14 residues long. This CDR3 reads CASSRQGTDYGYTF. CDR3 DNA: TGTGCCAGCAGCCGACAGGGTACCGACTATGGCTACACCTTC.

This clone was observed once. The chain has TRBV18 and TRBJ1-1; D gene uncertain. V was trimmed by 3 bases and J by 6 bases, leaving 5 bases between them. Germline CDR1 reads KGHSH; CDR2 reads LQKENI. The CDR3 runs to 11 residues. This chain's CDR3 is CASSPGAEAFF. The CDR3, as DNA: TGTGCCAGCTCACCTGGGGCTGAAGCTTTCTTT. Looking up the rest from reference TRBV18 and TRBJ1-1 gives the full variable domain: NAGVMQNPRHLVRRRGQEARLRCSPMKGHSHVYWYRQLPEEGLKFMVYLQKENIIDESGMPKERFSAEFPKEGPSILRIQQVVRGDSAAYFCASSPGAEAFFGQGTRLTVV.

This clone was observed a few times. V is TRBV27 and J is TRBJ2-1; 7 bases line up with TRBD2. V was pared by 5 bases and J by 6 bases, with 16 bases of the junction left unmatched. The CDR3 contains 17 residues. Looked up from germline, CDR1 is MNHEY and CDR2 is SMNVEV (reference sequence). CDR3 DNA sequence: TGTGCCAGCAGTGACCGGACTAGTTTCTTGTCATTCAATGAGCAGTTCTTC. It specifies CASSDRTSFLSFNEQFF.

The chain has TRBV10-3 and TRBJ2-1, with 11 bases aligning to TRBD2. V lost 6 bases and J lost 4; bases outside the gene matches: 5. Per the germline V gene, CDR1 is ENHRY and CDR2 is SYGVKD. This CDR3 is built from 15 residues. In DNA, the CDR3 is TGTGCCATCAGCGGAACTAGCGGGGGATACAATGAGCAGTTCTTC. Its translation: CAISGTSGGYNEQFF.

The rearrangement joins TRBV5-1 to TRBJ2-3, with D maybe TRBD2 (5 bases). CDR1 SGHRS and CDR2 YFSETQ come from the germline V gene. With 4 bases removed from V and 6 bases from J, the gap between germline ends came to 12 bases. The CDR3 extends over 13 amino acids. CDR3 nucleotides: TGCGCCAGCAGCCTGGACTCCTTGGATACGCAGTATTTT. This gives the protein CASSLDSLDTQYF. The complete variable domain, with remaining parts taken from reference TRBV5-1 and TRBJ2-3, reads KAGVTQTPRYLIKTRGQQVTLSCSPISGHRSVSWYQQTPGQGLQFLFEYFSETQRNKGNFPGRFSGRQFSNSRSEMNVSTLELGDSALYLCASSLDSLDTQYFGPGTRLTVL.

The CDR3 is CASRIDRVNTEAFF. CDR3 coding DNA: TGTGCCAGCAGAATAGACAGGGTGAACACTGAAGCTTTCTTT. This chain joins TRBV6-5 and TRBJ1-1, with 7 bases aligning to TRBD1. The CDR3 sequence is 14 residues long. Germline V gives CDR1 MNHEY, CDR2 SVGAGI. The V segment lost 6 bases and the J segment 0 bases; nucleotides outside the gene matches: 4.

This chain connects TRBV25-1 to TRBJ1-2; D unclear. The V and J ends lost 2 bases and 4 bases respectively, with 2 bases between them. CDR3 length equals 11 residues. Germline lookup yields CDR1 MGHDK and CDR2 SYGVNS. The CDR3 DNA follows: TGTGCCAGCAGTGAACTCTATGGCTACACCTTC. Its translation: CASSELYGYTF.

This chain uses TRBV28 with TRBJ1-1; D is uncertain. This CDR3 has 12 residues. Germline loops: CDR1 MDHEN, CDR2 SYDVKM. V dropped 8 bases and J dropped 9 bases, with 16 bases sitting between them. The CDR3 region is CASVSPLRKAFF. The CDR3, as DNA: TGTGCCAGCGTAAGCCCTCTGAGGAAAGCTTTCTTT.

This chain uses TRBV7-9 with TRBJ2-7; tentatively, D is TRBD1 (6 bases). Germline V gene sequence: CDR1 SEHNR, CDR2 FQNEAQ (reference sequence). The V end lost 2 bases, the J end lost 4 bases, and 12 bases lay between the germline ends. The CDR3 extends over 14 amino acids. CDR3 sequence: CASSLISGVYEQYF. The CDR3 nucleotides are TGTGCCAGCAGCTTAATCTCAGGGGTTTACGAGCAGTACTTC. Full variable domain (missing parts from reference TRBV7-9 and TRBJ2-7): DTGVSQNPRHKITKRGQNVTFRCDPISEHNRLYWYRQTLGQGPEFLTYFQNEAQLEKSRLLSDRFSAERPKGSFSTLEIQRTEQGDSAMYLCASSLISGVYEQYFGPGTRLTVT.

The V call is TRBV9, the J call TRBJ1-1, with 7 nucleotides matching TRBD1. The CDR3 totals 15 residues. Germline CDR1 is SGDLS and CDR2 is YYNGEE. After removal of 0 bases from V and 2 bases from J, the junction contained 4 bases not matched to a gene. The CDR3 protein is CASSVDGTANTEAFF. The CDR3 DNA reads TGTGCCAGCAGCGTAGATGGGACAGCTAACACTGAAGCTTTCTTT.

V is TRBV28 and J is TRBJ1-4, with TRBD1 matching over 8 bases. Germline CDR1 and CDR2: MDHEN and SYDVKM. Unmatched junction bases numbered 14, after V lost 6 bases and J lost 8 bases. The CDR3 has 16 residues. CDR3 coding DNA: TGTGCCAGCAGCTCATACGGGGGCAGGGGGCGCGAAAAACTGTTTTTT. This sequence encodes CASSSYGGRGREKLFF.

CDR3 residues: CASSYGTRGETQYF. The CDR3 nucleotides are TGTGCCAGCAGCTACGGGACTAGAGGAGAGACCCAGTACTTC. This sequence joins TRBV11-1 and TRBJ2-5; 8 bases agree with TRBD2. The ends lost 4 bases at V and 4 bases at J; junction bases unmatched: 5. The CDR3 runs to 14 residues. Per germline, CDR1 SGHAT and CDR2 FQDESV (reference sequence). The entire variable domain, with the rest obtained from reference TRBV11-1 and TRBJ2-5, is as follows: EAEVAQSPRYKITEKSQAVAFWCDPISGHATLYWYRQILGQGPELLVQFQDESVVDDSQLPKDRFSAERLKGVDSTLKIQPAELGDSAMYLCASSYGTRGETQYFGPGTRLLVL.

The chain joins TRBV5-4 to TRBJ1-5, with 7 bases matching TRBD1. The CDR3 loop spans 15 amino acids. With 4 bases clipped from V and 3 bases from J, the junction kept 7 bases outside the gene matches. Germline loops: CDR1 SGHNT, CDR2 YYREEE (reference sequence). CDR3 nucleotides: TGTGCCAGCAGCCCGGAGACAGGGACCAATCAGCCCCAGCATTTT. Amino acid sequence: CASSPETGTNQPQHF. Using reference TRBV5-4 and TRBJ1-5 for the parts outside the CDR3, the full variable domain is ETGVTQSPTHLIKTRGQQVTLRCSSQSGHNTVSWYQQALGQGPQFIFQYYREEENGRGNFPPRFSGLQFPNYSSELNVNALELDDSALYLCASSPETGTNQPQHFGDGTRLSIL.

The V call is TRBV11-2, the J call TRBJ2-7; D unresolved. The V end was cut by 1 base, the J end by 0 bases, with 10 bases between. Germline assignment: CDR1 SGHAT and CDR2 FQNNGV. This CDR3 has 15 amino acids. DNA of the CDR3: TGTGCCAGCAGCTTAGTCTCCGGGTTCTCCTACGAGCAGTACTTC. Translated, it gives CASSLVSGFSYEQYF.

The gene calls are TRBV18 and TRBJ2-4, with 12 bases matching TRBD1. V lost 3 bases to trimming and J lost 5 bases; unmatched junction nucleotides: 14. The CDR3 sequence is 19 residues long. Germline V gene data show CDR1 as KGHSH and CDR2 as LQKENI. DNA for the CDR3: TGTGCCAGCTCACCTACTCCGGGACAGGGGGCGTATGGCGAAAACATTCAGTACTTC. Its protein product is CASSPTPGQGAYGENIQYF.

The CDR3 region has the DNA TGTGCCAGCAGCTCCCTGACAGGGATTTATCAGCCCCAGCATTTT. As protein: CASSSLTGIYQPQHF. V and J are TRBV7-8 and TRBJ1-5, with 7 bases matching TRBD1. J gave up 5 bases and V 4 bases, and 8 bases lay outside the gene matches. From germline, CDR1 is SGHVS and CDR2 FQNEAQ. The CDR3 has 15 residues.